These T cell receptor beta chains were read from a single sample in a study of cytomegalovirus exposure and HLA in healthy donors. Clones were read by immunoSEQ multiplex PCR, and TCRdb kept only the in-frame ones, dropping some. Of 100,000 to 150,000 clones detected, about 83% appear once; the ten largest clones hold roughly 3.1%. Sequencing was carried out using PBMCs. The receptors were sampled from a young man in good health and CMV-seronegative. CDR3s include the opening cysteine and the closing phenylalanine or tryptophan. The D gene is left open where the match is weak. Rows give clone size only sometimes, using once, few, many, or a class for an expanded clone.

CDR3,DNA,V,D,size,J
CASSEVGAEKLFF,TGTGCCAGCAGTGAGGTGGGGGCTGAAAAACTGTTTTTT,TRBV6-1,.,.,TRBJ1-4
CASTPFFYNSPLHF,TGTGCCAGTACCCCTTTTTTCTATAATTCACCCCTCCACTTT,TRBV19,.,.,TRBJ1-6
CASSFPRDRERDTQYF,TGTGCCAGCAGCTTTCCCCGGGACAGGGAAAGAGATACGCAGTATTTT,TRBV5-6,TRBD1,.,TRBJ2-3
CASSRPRVTSGYTDTQYF,TGTGCCAGCAGTCGCCCCAGGGTGACTAGCGGATACACAGATACGCAGTATTTT,TRBV7-9,TRBD2,.,TRBJ2-3
CASGLVQGNNYGYTF,TGTGCTAGTGGTTTGGTACAGGGGAATAACTATGGCTACACCTTC,TRBV12-5,TRBD1,.,TRBJ1-2
CASSPLAGLNYEQYF,TGTGCCAGCTCACCTCTGGCGGGACTTAACTACGAGCAGTACTTC,TRBV18,.,.,TRBJ2-7
CASSSSVLPSNQPQHF,TGTGCCAGCAGCTCGTCAGTCCTCCCTAGCAATCAGCCCCAGCATTTT,TRBV5-6,.,.,TRBJ1-5
CASSAPGTAFYEQYF,TGTGCCAGTAGTGCGCCGGGGACAGCATTCTACGAGCAGTACTTC,TRBV19,TRBD1,.,TRBJ2-7
CASSQGTGGVGGELFF,TGTGCCAGCAGCCAAGGAACAGGGGGCGTCGGCGGGGAGCTGTTTTTT,TRBV16,TRBD1,.,TRBJ2-2
CASSEGTGDGYTF,TGTGCCAGCAGTGAGGGCACAGGGGATGGCTACACCTTC,TRBV28,TRBD1,.,TRBJ1-2
CASSVAGNSNQPQHF,TGTGCCAGCAGTGTCGCAGGGAACAGCAATCAGCCCCAGCATTTT,TRBV6-1,.,.,TRBJ1-5
CASSLDGFNQPQHF,TGTGCCAGCAGCTTGGACGGTTTCAATCAGCCCCAGCATTTT,TRBV5-5,.,.,TRBJ1-5
CASSPQGNTEAFF,TGTGCCAGCAGTCCTCAGGGAAACACTGAAGCTTTCTTT,TRBV2,.,few,TRBJ1-1
CASSEWGANYGYTF,TGTGCCAGCAGTGAATGGGGGGCTAACTATGGCTACACCTTC,TRBV6-1,.,.,TRBJ1-2
CASSLGLTDQETQYF,TGTGCCAGCAGCTTGGGATTGACAGACCAAGAGACCCAGTACTTC,TRBV5-4,.,.,TRBJ2-5
CASSLSGGTEAFF,TGTGCCAGCAGTTTATCAGGGGGCACTGAAGCTTTCTTT,TRBV28,TRBD1,.,TRBJ1-1
CASESLKNTGELFF,TGTGCCAGCGAGTCTTTGAAGAACACCGGGGAGCTGTTTTTT,TRBV6-5,.,.,TRBJ2-2
CASSPRAFDYGYTF,TGTGCCAGCTCACCACGGGCATTCGACTATGGCTACACCTTC,TRBV18,.,few,TRBJ1-2
CASSFSRDRGNTEAFF,TGTGCCAGCAGCTTCTCCCGGGACAGGGGGAACACTGAAGCTTTCTTT,TRBV9,TRBD1,.,TRBJ1-1
CASSLGTGGNYGYTF,TGTGCCAGCAGCCTTGGGACAGGGGGTAACTATGGCTACACCTTC,TRBV9,TRBD1,once,TRBJ1-2
CASRTQGGGNQPQHF,TGTGCCAGTAGGACCCAGGGGGGAGGAAATCAGCCCCAGCATTTT,TRBV19,TRBD1,.,TRBJ1-5
CASSNLIQGGIGGYTF,TGTGCCAGTAGTAATTTAATTCAGGGAGGTATCGGTGGCTACACCTTC,TRBV19,.,.,TRBJ1-2
CASSPQGTGNQPQHF,TGTGCCAGCAGTCCCCAAGGGACTGGCAATCAGCCCCAGCATTTT,TRBV27,.,.,TRBJ1-5
CASSFPWAIGGYTF,TGTGCCAGCAGCTTTCCGTGGGCCATTGGTGGCTACACCTTC,TRBV11-3,.,.,TRBJ1-2
CASSLGTGRTGNTIYF,TGTGCCAGCAGCTTAGGGACAGGGAGGACTGGAAACACCATATATTTT,TRBV7-2,TRBD1,.,TRBJ1-3
CASSPLNANSRRGYTF,TGTGCCAGCAGCCCACTAAATGCGAATTCCCGCCGGGGCTACACCTTC,TRBV7-2,.,.,TRBJ1-2
CASSGYRTGLSSYGYTF,TGTGCCAGCAGTGGATACAGAACAGGGTTATCTAGCTATGGCTACACCTTC,TRBV6-1,.,.,TRBJ1-2
CATRATGINQPQHF,TGTGCCACCAGAGCAACAGGGATCAATCAGCCCCAGCATTTT,TRBV6-5,.,once,TRBJ1-5
CASSLDSAGYGYTF,TGTGCCAGCAGCTTAGACTCGGCGGGCTATGGCTACACCTTC,TRBV11-2,.,once,TRBJ1-2
CASSATGGYEQYF,TGTGCCAGCAGCGCGACAGGGGGGTACGAGCAGTACTTC,TRBV6-4,TRBD1,.,TRBJ2-7
CASSERAGNTEAFF,TGTGCCAGCAGTGAACGGGCGGGGAACACTGAAGCTTTCTTT,TRBV6-5,.,.,TRBJ1-1